Listed here is a single T cell receptor (beta chain). Here immunoSEQ multiplex PCR was the method, and the copy in TCRdb shows in-frame clones only, minus some. In the table there are some 660,000 clones, more than 70% of which are singletons. Germline CDR1 is SGHVS and CDR2 is FQNEAQ. CDR3 size: 15 residues. V was clipped by 6 bases and J by 5 bases; unmatched bases: 10. The sample comes from a study of shared clonotypes between healthy human individuals. This receptor was obtained from a woman aged 25-40 years in good health. The chain carries TRBV7-8 and TRBJ2-5, with 9 bases aligning to TRBD2. The sample was memory CD4+ T cells sorted from blood. Described subset: CD45RA-negative fraction. CDR3 loop: CASRAPGLAGETQYF. In nucleotides, the CDR3 is TGTGCCAGCAGGGCACCGGGACTAGCAGGCGAGACCCAGTACTTC.